This T cell receptor (beta chain) was profiled in a study of blood T cell repertoires in COVID-19. The wider study: Samples representing acute and convalescent COVID-19 were sourced from the United States, Italy and Spain.

While infection was still active, Seattle patients were enrolled and then followed longitudinally. The CDR3 is 18 amino acids. The germline gives CDR1 SGHTA, CDR2 FQGTGA. Trimming cost V 7 bases and J 0 bases; bases outside gene matches: 9. Sequenced by immunoSEQ multiplex PCR; TCRdb stores in-frame clones only, minus some. The sample contains about 120,000 clones, about 90% of which appear only once. The specimen sequenced was peripheral blood. The chain combines TRBV7-3 with TRBJ2-1; 13 bases align to TRBD2. The receptor's source is a woman aged 60-70 years with COVID-19, enrolled during active disease. The CDR3 loop is CASTNPTSGGSSYNEQFF. CDR3 DNA: TGTGCCAGCACTAACCCGACTAGCGGGGGGAGCTCCTACAATGAGCAGTTCTTC.